This is a list of T cell receptor beta chains from one sample in a study of T cell responses to AZD1222 COVID-19 vaccine. Using immunoSEQ multiplex PCR, the repertoire was profiled, and TCRdb retains in-frame clones only, with some absent. Seen here are 100,000 or so clones, 85% to 90% observed once, and the top ten hold roughly 3.7%. Sequencing used peripheral blood, obtained on day 0 of AZD1222 vaccination. These receptors originate from an adult in good health. Both conserved end residues are part of each CDR3. A D gene is named only where the DNA matches it firmly. Clone size is stated in some rows and not others, as once, few, many or a class when expanded.

v_call: TRBV2
j_call: TRBJ1-5
cdr3_length: 15
clone_size: few
d_call: -
cdr3_aa: CASSEVGGFNQPQHF
cdr3_nt: TGTGCCAGCAGTGAAGTGGGGGGTTTCAATCAGCCCCAGCATTTT

v_call: TRBV25-1
j_call: TRBJ2-1
cdr3_length: 14
clone_size: -
d_call: -
cdr3_aa: CASSDPPAGPKQFF
cdr3_nt: TGTGCCAGCAGTGATCCGCCCGCAGGACCCAAGCAGTTCTTC

v_call: TRBV4-3
j_call: TRBJ1-1
cdr3_length: 14
clone_size: -
d_call: -
cdr3_aa: CASSPHPGRAEAFF
cdr3_nt: TGCGCCAGCAGCCCCCACCCCGGGAGGGCTGAAGCTTTCTTT

v_call: TRBV11-3
j_call: TRBJ1-1
cdr3_length: 13
clone_size: once
d_call: -
cdr3_aa: CASSLFGGGEAFF
cdr3_nt: TGTGCCAGCAGCTTATTTGGGGGGGGTGAAGCTTTCTTT

v_call: TRBV3-1/TRBV3-2
j_call: TRBJ2-7
cdr3_length: 11
clone_size: -
d_call: -
cdr3_aa: CASSLGGQVYF
cdr3_nt: TGTGCCAGCAGCCTCGGGGGTCAGGTGTACTTC

v_call: TRBV11-2
j_call: TRBJ2-2
cdr3_length: 15
clone_size: -
d_call: -
cdr3_aa: CASSLLQVQPIKLFF
cdr3_nt: TGTGCCAGCAGCTTATTACAGGTCCAACCGATTAAGCTGTTTTTT

v_call: TRBV2
j_call: TRBJ1-6
cdr3_length: 14
clone_size: -
d_call: TRBD1
cdr3_aa: CASTTGALNSPLHF
cdr3_nt: TGTGCCAGCACTACAGGGGCCCTCAATTCACCCCTCCACTTT

v_call: TRBV29-1
j_call: TRBJ2-3
cdr3_length: 12
clone_size: -
d_call: -
cdr3_aa: CSVAQGLDTQYF
cdr3_nt: TGCAGCGTAGCCCAGGGGTTGGATACGCAGTATTTT

v_call: TRBV4-1
j_call: TRBJ1-6
cdr3_length: 14
clone_size: -
d_call: -
cdr3_aa: CASSPTGLLEPLHF
cdr3_nt: TGCGCCAGCAGCCCGACAGGTCTACTAGAGCCCCTCCACTTT

v_call: TRBV2
j_call: TRBJ1-3
cdr3_length: 14
clone_size: -
d_call: -
cdr3_aa: CASVRDISGNTIYF
cdr3_nt: TGTGCCAGCGTCAGGGACATCTCTGGAAACACCATATATTTT

v_call: TRBV6-6
j_call: TRBJ2-5
cdr3_length: 16
clone_size: -
d_call: -
cdr3_aa: CASSYFTSGARETQYF
cdr3_nt: TGTGCCAGCAGTTACTTCACCTCAGGGGCCAGAGAGACCCAGTACTTC

v_call: TRBV5-1
j_call: TRBJ2-7
cdr3_length: 15
clone_size: -
d_call: TRBD1
cdr3_aa: CASSSRQGGPYEQYF
cdr3_nt: TGCGCCAGCAGCTCCCGACAGGGGGGGCCCTACGAGCAGTACTTC

v_call: TRBV14
j_call: TRBJ2-5
cdr3_length: 16
clone_size: -
d_call: TRBD1
cdr3_aa: CASSQPSRRGQETQYF
cdr3_nt: TGTGCCAGCAGCCAACCATCACGCAGGGGGCAGGAGACCCAGTACTTC

v_call: TRBV5-6
j_call: TRBJ1-1
cdr3_length: 14
clone_size: -
d_call: -
cdr3_aa: CASSLNGDPTLAFF
cdr3_nt: TGTGCCAGCAGCTTGAATGGGGACCCTACACTAGCTTTCTTT

v_call: TRBV2
j_call: TRBJ2-7
cdr3_length: 12
clone_size: -
d_call: -
cdr3_aa: CASSLVFHEQYF
cdr3_nt: TGTGCCAGCAGTCTAGTGTTCCACGAGCAGTACTTC

v_call: TRBV9
j_call: TRBJ1-2
cdr3_length: 16
clone_size: once
d_call: -
cdr3_aa: CASSGSPQGPNYGYTF
cdr3_nt: TGTGCCAGCAGCGGCTCCCCTCAGGGACCTAACTATGGCTACACCTTC

v_call: TRBV5-1
j_call: TRBJ2-7
cdr3_length: 14
clone_size: -
d_call: TRBD2
cdr3_aa: CASKSQRGGGEQYF
cdr3_nt: TGCGCCAGCAAGTCTCAGCGGGGGGGCGGCGAGCAGTACTTC

v_call: TRBV25-1
j_call: TRBJ2-1
cdr3_length: 16
clone_size: -
d_call: -
cdr3_aa: CASIQPLMRGPNEQFF
cdr3_nt: TGTGCCAGCATTCAGCCCCTCATGAGGGGCCCCAATGAGCAGTTCTTC

v_call: TRBV18
j_call: TRBJ1-1
cdr3_length: 12
clone_size: -
d_call: -
cdr3_aa: CASSRDTPEAFF
cdr3_nt: TGTGCCAGCTCACGGGACACACCCGAAGCTTTCTTT

v_call: TRBV15
j_call: TRBJ2-2
cdr3_length: 12
clone_size: -
d_call: -
cdr3_aa: CATSRGLGELFF
cdr3_nt: TGTGCCACCAGCAGAGGGCTAGGGGAGCTGTTTTTT

v_call: TRBV28
j_call: TRBJ2-7
cdr3_length: 13
clone_size: -
d_call: TRBD1
cdr3_aa: CASGTGGLHEQYF
cdr3_nt: TGTGCCAGCGGCACAGGGGGCCTCCACGAGCAGTACTTC

v_call: TRBV9
j_call: TRBJ2-7
cdr3_length: 13
clone_size: -
d_call: -
cdr3_aa: CASSVEVEGEQYF
cdr3_nt: TGTGCCAGCAGCGTAGAAGTTGAGGGCGAGCAGTACTTC

v_call: TRBV7-7
j_call: TRBJ2-2
cdr3_length: 17
clone_size: -
d_call: -
cdr3_aa: CASSNRGGPADTGELFF
cdr3_nt: TGTGCCAGCAGCAATCGTGGGGGACCAGCAGATACCGGGGAGCTGTTTTTT

v_call: TRBV11-2
j_call: TRBJ1-1
cdr3_length: 12
clone_size: -
d_call: -
cdr3_aa: CASSPWLWGAFF
cdr3_nt: TGTGCCAGCAGCCCTTGGCTATGGGGAGCTTTCTTT

v_call: TRBV4-3
j_call: TRBJ2-3
cdr3_length: 18
clone_size: -
d_call: -
cdr3_aa: CASSQDGGTPLRTDTQYF
cdr3_nt: TGCGCCAGCAGCCAAGATGGAGGGACACCTCTCCGCACAGATACGCAGTATTTT

v_call: TRBV14
j_call: TRBJ1-6
cdr3_length: 15
clone_size: few
d_call: -
cdr3_aa: CASSQGRRSSSPLHF
cdr3_nt: TGTGCCAGCAGCCAAGGTCGCAGGTCCTCTTCACCCCTCCACTTT

v_call: TRBV25-1
j_call: TRBJ2-3
cdr3_length: 12
clone_size: -
d_call: -
cdr3_aa: CASSELTDTQYF
cdr3_nt: TGTGCCAGCAGTGAGCTCACAGATACGCAGTATTTT

v_call: TRBV7-6
j_call: TRBJ1-1
cdr3_length: 15
clone_size: few
d_call: TRBD1
cdr3_aa: CASSVGDRVAREAFF
cdr3_nt: TGTGCCAGCAGCGTAGGGGACAGGGTGGCCCGAGAAGCTTTCTTT

v_call: TRBV12-3/TRBV12-4
j_call: TRBJ1-6
cdr3_length: 13
clone_size: -
d_call: -
cdr3_aa: CASSSGYNSPLHF
cdr3_nt: TGTGCCAGCAGTTCAGGCTATAATTCACCCCTCCACTTT

v_call: TRBV6-5
j_call: TRBJ1-3
cdr3_length: 14
clone_size: -
d_call: -
cdr3_aa: CASRPTVTGNTIYF
cdr3_nt: TGTGCCAGCAGACCCACAGTAACTGGAAACACCATATATTTT

v_call: TRBV3-1/TRBV3-2
j_call: TRBJ2-1
cdr3_length: 18
clone_size: -
d_call: -
cdr3_aa: CASSQELVRRVVSNEQFF
cdr3_nt: TGTGCCAGCAGCCAAGAGCTCGTGCGCAGGGTAGTAAGCAATGAGCAGTTCTTC

v_call: TRBV6-1
j_call: TRBJ1-5
cdr3_length: 14
clone_size: -
d_call: -
cdr3_aa: CASSDGQFNQPQHF
cdr3_nt: TGTGCCAGCAGTGATGGACAGTTCAATCAGCCCCAGCATTTT

v_call: TRBV7-2
j_call: TRBJ1-4
cdr3_length: 17
clone_size: -
d_call: -
cdr3_aa: CASSLGAGEKTNEKLFF
cdr3_nt: TGTGCCAGCAGCTTAGGGGCGGGTGAAAAAACTAATGAAAAACTGTTTTTT

v_call: TRBV6-1
j_call: TRBJ1-1
cdr3_length: 13
clone_size: -
d_call: -
cdr3_aa: CASSLTENTEAFF
cdr3_nt: TGTGCCAGCAGTCTAACAGAGAACACTGAAGCTTTCTTT

v_call: TRBV30
j_call: TRBJ2-3
cdr3_length: 16
clone_size: -
d_call: TRBD2
cdr3_aa: CAWRDQAGGGTDTQYF
cdr3_nt: TGTGCCTGGAGGGATCAGGCGGGGGGTGGGACAGATACGCAGTATTTT

v_call: TRBV19
j_call: TRBJ1-6
cdr3_length: 15
clone_size: once
d_call: -
cdr3_aa: CASSILRGLNSPLHF
cdr3_nt: TGTGCCAGTAGTATCCTCAGGGGCCTTAATTCACCCCTCCACTTT

v_call: TRBV6-2/TRBV6-3
j_call: TRBJ2-7
cdr3_length: 16
clone_size: -
d_call: TRBD1
cdr3_aa: CASSYGGTGRSYEQYF
cdr3_nt: TGTGCCAGCAGTTACGGCGGGACAGGGCGCTCCTACGAGCAGTACTTC

v_call: TRBV19
j_call: TRBJ1-1
cdr3_length: 11
clone_size: once
d_call: -
cdr3_aa: CASGGGPEAFF
cdr3_nt: TGTGCCTCCGGCGGGGGTCCTGAAGCTTTCTTT

v_call: TRBV7-9
j_call: TRBJ1-2
cdr3_length: 15
clone_size: once
d_call: -
cdr3_aa: CASSLLSSYHYGYTF
cdr3_nt: TGTGCCAGCAGCTTACTATCCTCCTACCACTATGGCTACACCTTC

v_call: TRBV4-1
j_call: TRBJ2-1
cdr3_length: 17
clone_size: -
d_call: TRBD1
cdr3_aa: CASSQSPGTGHYNEQFF
cdr3_nt: TGCGCCAGCAGCCAATCCCCGGGGACAGGGCACTACAATGAGCAGTTCTTC

v_call: TRBV18
j_call: TRBJ1-1
cdr3_length: 14
clone_size: -
d_call: -
cdr3_aa: CASSPRGRNTEAFF
cdr3_nt: TGTGCCAGCTCACCAAGGGGAAGGAACACTGAAGCTTTCTTT

v_call: TRBV2
j_call: TRBJ1-3
cdr3_length: 12
clone_size: -
d_call: -
cdr3_aa: CASSDSPGAIYF
cdr3_nt: TGTGCCAGCAGTGACAGCCCCGGGGCCATATATTTT

v_call: TRBV27
j_call: TRBJ1-4
cdr3_length: 14
clone_size: -
d_call: -
cdr3_aa: CASSFVTAMEKLFF
cdr3_nt: TGTGCCAGCAGTTTCGTGACAGCGATGGAAAAACTGTTTTTT

v_call: TRBV7-2
j_call: TRBJ2-5
cdr3_length: 13
clone_size: -
d_call: -
cdr3_aa: CASSLRLAETQYF
cdr3_nt: TGTGCCAGCAGCTTACGCCTAGCAGAGACCCAGTACTTC

v_call: TRBV5-1
j_call: TRBJ2-7
cdr3_length: 17
clone_size: -
d_call: TRBD1
cdr3_aa: CASSLRTGHQGVYEQYF
cdr3_nt: TGCGCCAGCAGCTTGCGGACAGGACATCAAGGGGTCTACGAGCAGTACTTC

v_call: TRBV18
j_call: TRBJ2-5
cdr3_length: 13
clone_size: -
d_call: -
cdr3_aa: CASSPELGETQYF
cdr3_nt: TGTGCCAGCTCACCGGAGTTAGGAGAGACCCAGTACTTC

v_call: TRBV12-3/TRBV12-4
j_call: TRBJ1-2
cdr3_length: 12
clone_size: once
d_call: -
cdr3_aa: CASSLSIYGYTF
cdr3_nt: TGTGCCAGCAGTTTGAGTATCTATGGCTACACCTTC

v_call: TRBV14
j_call: TRBJ1-2
cdr3_length: 13
clone_size: -
d_call: -
cdr3_aa: CASSQVLSYGYTF
cdr3_nt: TGTGCCAGCAGCCAAGTCCTCAGCTATGGCTACACCTTC

v_call: TRBV5-1
j_call: TRBJ1-5
cdr3_length: 15
clone_size: -
d_call: -
cdr3_aa: CASSLAGGATQPQHF
cdr3_nt: TGCGCCAGCAGCTTGGCCGGGGGGGCCACTCAGCCCCAGCATTTT

v_call: TRBV10-3
j_call: TRBJ1-1
cdr3_length: 17
clone_size: -
d_call: TRBD1
cdr3_aa: CAISESSGGTGAFEAFF
cdr3_nt: TGTGCCATCAGTGAGTCATCTGGTGGGACAGGGGCTTTTGAAGCTTTCTTT

v_call: TRBV7-9
j_call: TRBJ2-1
cdr3_length: 15
clone_size: -
d_call: -
cdr3_aa: CASSFYRVPHNEQFF
cdr3_nt: TGTGCCAGCAGCTTCTACAGGGTCCCCCACAATGAGCAGTTCTTC

v_call: TRBV6-2/TRBV6-3
j_call: TRBJ1-2
cdr3_length: 16
clone_size: -
d_call: TRBD1
cdr3_aa: CASSGQGGQLASRYTF
cdr3_nt: TGTGCCAGCAGTGGGCAGGGGGGACAACTCGCCTCGCGCTACACCTTC

v_call: TRBV28
j_call: TRBJ1-5
cdr3_length: 15
clone_size: -
d_call: TRBD1
cdr3_aa: CASSRGQGGPDPQHF
cdr3_nt: TGTGCCAGCAGCCGCGGGCAGGGGGGTCCAGATCCCCAGCATTTT

v_call: TRBV5-1
j_call: TRBJ2-7
cdr3_length: 13
clone_size: -
d_call: TRBD1
cdr3_aa: CASSFEGAREQYF
cdr3_nt: TGCGCCAGCAGCTTTGAGGGGGCGCGAGAGCAGTACTTC

v_call: TRBV6-5
j_call: TRBJ2-7
cdr3_length: 15
clone_size: -
d_call: -
cdr3_aa: CASSKDGGRHYEQYF
cdr3_nt: TGTGCCAGCAGTAAGGACGGCGGGCGCCACTACGAGCAGTACTTC